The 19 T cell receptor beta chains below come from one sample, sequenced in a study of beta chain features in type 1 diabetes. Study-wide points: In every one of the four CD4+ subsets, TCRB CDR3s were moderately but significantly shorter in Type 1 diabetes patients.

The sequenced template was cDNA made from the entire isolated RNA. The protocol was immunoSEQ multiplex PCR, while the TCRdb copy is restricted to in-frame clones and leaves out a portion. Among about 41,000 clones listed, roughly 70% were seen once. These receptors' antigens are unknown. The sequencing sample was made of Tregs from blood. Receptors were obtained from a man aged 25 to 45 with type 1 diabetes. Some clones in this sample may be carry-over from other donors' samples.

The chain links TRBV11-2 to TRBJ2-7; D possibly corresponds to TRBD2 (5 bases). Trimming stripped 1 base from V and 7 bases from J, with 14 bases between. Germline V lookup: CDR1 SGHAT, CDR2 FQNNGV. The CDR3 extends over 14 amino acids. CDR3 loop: CASSLGPSRREQYF. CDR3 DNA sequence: TGTGCCAGCAGCTTAGGGCCAAGCAGGAGGGAGCAGTACTTC.

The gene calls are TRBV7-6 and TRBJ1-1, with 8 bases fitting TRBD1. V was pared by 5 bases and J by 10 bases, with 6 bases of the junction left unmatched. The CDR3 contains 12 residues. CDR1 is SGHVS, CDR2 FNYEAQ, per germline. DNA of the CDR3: TGTGCCAGCAGCACCGAACAGGGGGTAGCTTTCTTT. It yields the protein CASSTEQGVAFF. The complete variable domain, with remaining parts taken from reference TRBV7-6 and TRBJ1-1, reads GAGVSQSPRYKVTKRGQDVALRCDPISGHVSLYWYRQALGQGPEFLTYFNYEAQQDKSGLPNDRFSAERPEGSISTLTIQRTEQRDSAMYRCASSTEQGVAFFGQGTRLTVV.

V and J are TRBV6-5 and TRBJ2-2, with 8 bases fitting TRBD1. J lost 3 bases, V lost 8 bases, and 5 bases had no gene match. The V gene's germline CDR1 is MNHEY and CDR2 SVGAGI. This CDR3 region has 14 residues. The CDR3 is CASGYRGDTGELFF. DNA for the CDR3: TGTGCCAGCGGGTACAGGGGGGACACCGGGGAGCTGTTTTTT.

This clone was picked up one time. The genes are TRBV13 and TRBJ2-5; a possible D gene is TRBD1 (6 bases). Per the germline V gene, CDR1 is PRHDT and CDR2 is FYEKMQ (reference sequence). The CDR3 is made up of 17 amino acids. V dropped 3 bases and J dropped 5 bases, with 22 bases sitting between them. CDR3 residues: CASSLKTRVGGGETQYF. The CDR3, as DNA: TGTGCCAGCAGCTTGAAGACGCGGGTTGGGGGCGGGGAGACCCAGTACTTC. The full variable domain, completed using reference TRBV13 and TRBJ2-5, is AAGVIQSPRHLIKEKRETATLKCYPIPRHDTVYWYQQGPGQDPQFLISFYEKMQSDKGSIPDRFSAQQFSDYHSELNMSSLELGDSALYFCASSLKTRVGGGETQYFGPGTRLLVL.

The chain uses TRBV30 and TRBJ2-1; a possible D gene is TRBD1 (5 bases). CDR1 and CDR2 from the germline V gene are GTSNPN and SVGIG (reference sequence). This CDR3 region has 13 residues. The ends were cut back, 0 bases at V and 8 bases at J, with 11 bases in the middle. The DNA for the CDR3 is TGTGCCTGGAGTGTACAGGAAAAGGATGAGCAGTTCTTC. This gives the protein CAWSVQEKDEQFF.

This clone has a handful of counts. In DNA form, the CDR3 reads TGTGCCAGCAGCTACCCGGGGGGCAGAGAGCAGTTCTTC. It yields the protein CASSYPGGREQFF. The V and J genes are TRBV11-2 and TRBJ2-1; a possible D gene is TRBD2 (7 bases). Germline V gene lookup returns CDR1 SGHAT and CDR2 FQNNGV. V lost 4 bases, J lost 10 bases, and 14 bases lay in between. The CDR3 consists of 13 residues.

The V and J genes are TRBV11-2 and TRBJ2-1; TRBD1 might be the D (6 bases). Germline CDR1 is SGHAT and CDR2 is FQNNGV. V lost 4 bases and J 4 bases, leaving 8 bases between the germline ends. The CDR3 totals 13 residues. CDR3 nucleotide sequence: TGTGCCAGCAGCTCCACAGGGTACAATGAGCAGTTCTTC. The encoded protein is CASSSTGYNEQFF.

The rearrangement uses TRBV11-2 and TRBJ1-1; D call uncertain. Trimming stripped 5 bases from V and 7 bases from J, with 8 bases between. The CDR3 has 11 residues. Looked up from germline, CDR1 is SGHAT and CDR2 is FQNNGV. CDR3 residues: CASSARGEAFF. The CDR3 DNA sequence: TGTGCCAGCAGCGCCCGAGGTGAAGCTTTCTTT.

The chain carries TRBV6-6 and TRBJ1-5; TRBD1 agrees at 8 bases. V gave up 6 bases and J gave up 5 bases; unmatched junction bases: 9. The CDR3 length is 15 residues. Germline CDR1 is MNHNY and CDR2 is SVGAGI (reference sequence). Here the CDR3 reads CASSRTGRVDQPQHF. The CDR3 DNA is TGTGCCAGCAGCAGGACAGGGAGGGTGGATCAGCCCCAGCATTTT.

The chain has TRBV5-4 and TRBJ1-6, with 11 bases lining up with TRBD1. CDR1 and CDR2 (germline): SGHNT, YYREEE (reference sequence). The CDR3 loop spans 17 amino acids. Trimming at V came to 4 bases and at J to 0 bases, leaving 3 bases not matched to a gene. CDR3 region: CASSRTGGTSYNSPLHF. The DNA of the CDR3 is TGTGCCAGCAGCCGGACAGGGGGCACCTCCTATAATTCACCCCTCCACTTT.

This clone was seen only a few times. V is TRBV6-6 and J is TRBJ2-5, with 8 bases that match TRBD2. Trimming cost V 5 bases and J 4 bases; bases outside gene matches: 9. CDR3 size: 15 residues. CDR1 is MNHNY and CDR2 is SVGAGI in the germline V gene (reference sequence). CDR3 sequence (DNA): TGTGCCAGCAGTACGGACGGGGGGGGAGGAGAGACCCAGTACTTC. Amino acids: CASSTDGGGGETQYF.

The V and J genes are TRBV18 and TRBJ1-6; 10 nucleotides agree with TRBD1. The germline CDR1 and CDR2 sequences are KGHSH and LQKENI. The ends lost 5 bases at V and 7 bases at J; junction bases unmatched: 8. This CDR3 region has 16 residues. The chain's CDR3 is CASSMTGGAENSPLHF. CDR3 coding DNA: TGTGCCAGCTCAATGACAGGGGGCGCGGAGAATTCACCCCTCCACTTT.

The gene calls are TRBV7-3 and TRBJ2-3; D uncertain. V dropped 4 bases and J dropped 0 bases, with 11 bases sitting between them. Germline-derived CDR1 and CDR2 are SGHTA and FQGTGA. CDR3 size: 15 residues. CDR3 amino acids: CASSSSTRSTDTQYF. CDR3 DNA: TGTGCCAGCAGCTCCTCGACAAGGAGCACAGATACGCAGTATTTT.

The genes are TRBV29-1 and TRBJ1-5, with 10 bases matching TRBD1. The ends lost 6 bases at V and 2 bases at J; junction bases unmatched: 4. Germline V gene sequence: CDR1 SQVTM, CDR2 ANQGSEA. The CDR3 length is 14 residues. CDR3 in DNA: TGCAGCGTGGGGACAGGGGTAGGCAATCAGCCCCAGCATTTT. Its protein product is CSVGTGVGNQPQHF.

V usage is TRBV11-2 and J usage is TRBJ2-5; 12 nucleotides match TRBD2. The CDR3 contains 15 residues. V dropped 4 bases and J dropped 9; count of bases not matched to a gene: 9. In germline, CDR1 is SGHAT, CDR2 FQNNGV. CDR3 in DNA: TGTGCCAGCAGCTCCGGACTAGCGGGGTATGAGGCCCAGTACTTC. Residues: CASSSGLAGYEAQYF.

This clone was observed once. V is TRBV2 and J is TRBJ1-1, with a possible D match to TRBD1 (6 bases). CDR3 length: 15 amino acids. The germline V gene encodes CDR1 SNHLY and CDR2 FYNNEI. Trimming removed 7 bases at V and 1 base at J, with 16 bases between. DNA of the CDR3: TGTGCCAGCACCGACCTCGGGACACCGAACACTGAAGCTTTCTTT. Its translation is CASTDLGTPNTEAFF.

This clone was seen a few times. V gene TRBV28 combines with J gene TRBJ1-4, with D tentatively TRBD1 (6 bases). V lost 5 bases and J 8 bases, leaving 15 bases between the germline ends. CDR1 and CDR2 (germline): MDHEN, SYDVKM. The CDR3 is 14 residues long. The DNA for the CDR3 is TGTGCCAGCAGTCGACTCAGGGGTTCGGAAAAACTGTTTTTT. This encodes CASSRLRGSEKLFF. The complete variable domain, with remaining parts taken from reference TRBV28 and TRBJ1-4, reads DVKVTQSSRYLVKRTGEKVFLECVQDMDHENMFWYRQDPGLGLRLIYFSYDVKMKEKGDIPEGYSVSREKKERFSLILESASTNQTSMYLCASSRLRGSEKLFFGSGTQLSVL.

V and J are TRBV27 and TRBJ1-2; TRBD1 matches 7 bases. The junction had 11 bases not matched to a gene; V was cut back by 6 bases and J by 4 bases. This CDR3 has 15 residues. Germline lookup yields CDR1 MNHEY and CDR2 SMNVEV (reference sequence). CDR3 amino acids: CASSQGRRGVYGYTF. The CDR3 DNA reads TGTGCCAGCAGCCAAGGGCGCAGGGGGGTCTATGGCTACACCTTC.

For the CDR3, the DNA is TGTGCCAGCAGTTTAAGCGGGGGGTCCTACAATGAGCAGTTCTTC. Its translation is CASSLSGGSYNEQFF. J is TRBJ2-1 and V is TRBV5-4; 9 bases are shared with TRBD2. Losses at the gene ends were 5 bases for V and 1 base for J; bases not matched to a gene: 4. The germline gives CDR1 SGHNT, CDR2 YYREEE (reference sequence). The CDR3 contains 15 residues.